Below, 3 T cell receptor beta chains from the same sample are listed, as sequenced in a study of CD8 T cells in ankylosing spondylitis. The study, taken as a whole, reports: Seemingly distinctive of ankylosing spondylitis blood was a TCR beta motif formed by eight highly homologous variants.

Their cognate antigens are unknown. TCRdb reprocessed the 5' RACE reads with MiXCR, giving one entry per CDR3 protein. This repertoire shows some 840,000 distinct CDR3 sequences, approximately 12% found once; its top ten account for just over 0.5%. The sequenced material came from blood, either unsorted or a sorted T cell fraction (not recorded which). These receptors came from a male donor with ankylosing spondylitis.

This clonotype was found a few times. The CDR3 DNA sequence: TGTGCCAGCAGCCCCTTTGCGTCAATGAACACTGAAGCTTTCTTT. The encoded protein is CASSPFASMNTEAFF. This sequence joins TRBV14 and TRBJ1-1; D uncertain. In germline, CDR1 is SGHDN, CDR2 FVKESK. V lost 4 bases and J lost 0, with 12 bases in between. The CDR3 runs to 15 residues.

This clonotype has ten or more counts. The V call is TRBV20-1, the J call TRBJ2-7; 10 nucleotides line up with TRBD2. Germline V gene data show CDR1 as DFQATT and CDR2 as SNEGSKA (reference sequence). With 5 bases clipped from V and 1 base from J, the junction kept 14 bases outside the gene matches. The CDR3 covers 17 residues. DNA for the CDR3: TGCAGTGCTTCTTTCCTCCCTAGCGGGGGCCGATCCTACGAGCAGTACTTC. It codes for CSASFLPSGGRSYEQYF.

There are many counts of this clonotype. At one end the junction does not follow the germline gene, possibly because of a read error. The V call is TRBV5-1, the J call TRBJ1-3; D is possibly TRBD1 (5 bases). From germline, CDR1 is SGHRS and CDR2 YFSETQ. The CDR3 is 12 residues long. The CDR3 DNA is TGTGCCAGCAGCCTGGACAGAAACACCATATATTTT. It encodes CASSLDRNTIYF.